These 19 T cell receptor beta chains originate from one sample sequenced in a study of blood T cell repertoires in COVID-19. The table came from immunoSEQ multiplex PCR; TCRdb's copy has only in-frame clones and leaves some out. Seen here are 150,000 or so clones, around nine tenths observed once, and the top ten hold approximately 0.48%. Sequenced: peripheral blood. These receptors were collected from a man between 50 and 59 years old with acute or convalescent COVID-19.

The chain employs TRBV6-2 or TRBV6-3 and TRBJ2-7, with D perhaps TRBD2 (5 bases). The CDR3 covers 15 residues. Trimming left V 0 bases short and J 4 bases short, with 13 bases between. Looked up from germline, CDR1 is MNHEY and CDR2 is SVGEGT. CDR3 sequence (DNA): TGTGCCAGCAGTTACTCCGGGCGCTCGGGATACGAGCAGTACGTC. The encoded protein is CASSYSGRSGYEQYV.

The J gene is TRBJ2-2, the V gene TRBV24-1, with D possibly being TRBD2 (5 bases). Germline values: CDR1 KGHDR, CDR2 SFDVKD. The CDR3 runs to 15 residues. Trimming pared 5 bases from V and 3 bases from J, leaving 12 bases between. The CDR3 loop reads CATSAPRTDTGELFF. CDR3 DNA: TGTGCCACCAGTGCCCCCCGGACTGACACCGGGGAGCTGTTTTTT.

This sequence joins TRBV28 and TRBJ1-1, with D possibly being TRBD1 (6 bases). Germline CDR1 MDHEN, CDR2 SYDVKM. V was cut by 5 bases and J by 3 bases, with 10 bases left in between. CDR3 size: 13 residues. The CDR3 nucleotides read TGTGCCAGCAGTCTTAACAGGGACACTGAAGCTTTCTTT. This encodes CASSLNRDTEAFF. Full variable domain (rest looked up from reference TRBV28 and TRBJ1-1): DVKVTQSSRYLVKRTGEKVFLECVQDMDHENMFWYRQDPGLGLRLIYFSYDVKMKEKGDIPEGYSVSREKKERFSLILESASTNQTSMYLCASSLNRDTEAFFGQGTRLTVV.

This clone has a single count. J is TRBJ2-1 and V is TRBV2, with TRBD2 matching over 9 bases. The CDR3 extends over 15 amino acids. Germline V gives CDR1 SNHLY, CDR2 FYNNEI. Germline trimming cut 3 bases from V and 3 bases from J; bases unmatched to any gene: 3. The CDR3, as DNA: TGTGCCAGCAGTGAGCGGGAGGGCTTCTACAATGAGCAGTTCTTC. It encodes CASSEREGFYNEQFF.

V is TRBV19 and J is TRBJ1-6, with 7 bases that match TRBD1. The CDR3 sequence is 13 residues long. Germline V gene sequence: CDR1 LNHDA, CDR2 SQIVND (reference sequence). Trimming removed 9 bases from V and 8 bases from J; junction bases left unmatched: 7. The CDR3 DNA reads TGTGCCAGCGGGGACAGCCAATATTCACCCCTCCACTTT. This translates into CASGDSQYSPLHF.

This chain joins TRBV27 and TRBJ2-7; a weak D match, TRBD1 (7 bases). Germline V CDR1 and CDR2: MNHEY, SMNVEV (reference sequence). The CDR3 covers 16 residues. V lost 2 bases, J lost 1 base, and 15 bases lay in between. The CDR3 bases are TGTGCCAGCAGTTTAACTAGCAGGGGGTCATCCTACGAGCAGTACTTC. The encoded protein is CASSLTSRGSSYEQYF.

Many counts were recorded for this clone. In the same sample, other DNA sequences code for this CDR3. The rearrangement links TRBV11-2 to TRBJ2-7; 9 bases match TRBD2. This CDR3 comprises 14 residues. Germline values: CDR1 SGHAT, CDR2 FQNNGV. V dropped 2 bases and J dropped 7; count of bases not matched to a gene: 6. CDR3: CASSLLREGGEQYF. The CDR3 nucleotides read TGTGCCAGCAGCTTACTGCGGGAGGGTGGGGAGCAGTACTTC.

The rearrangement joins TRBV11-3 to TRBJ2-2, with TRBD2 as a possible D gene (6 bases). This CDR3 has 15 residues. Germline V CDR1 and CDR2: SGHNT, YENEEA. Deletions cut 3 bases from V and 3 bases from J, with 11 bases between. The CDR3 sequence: CASSLGGADTGELFF. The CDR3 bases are TGTGCCAGCAGCTTGGGAGGAGCCGACACCGGGGAGCTGTTTTTT.

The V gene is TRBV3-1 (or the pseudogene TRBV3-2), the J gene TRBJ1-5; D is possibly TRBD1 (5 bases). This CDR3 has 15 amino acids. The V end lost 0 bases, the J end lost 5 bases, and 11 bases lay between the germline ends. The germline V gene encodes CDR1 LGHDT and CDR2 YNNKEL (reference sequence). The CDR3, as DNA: TGTGCCAGCAGCCAAGACCCCGGGGGGGATCAGCCCCAGCATTTT. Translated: CASSQDPGGDQPQHF.

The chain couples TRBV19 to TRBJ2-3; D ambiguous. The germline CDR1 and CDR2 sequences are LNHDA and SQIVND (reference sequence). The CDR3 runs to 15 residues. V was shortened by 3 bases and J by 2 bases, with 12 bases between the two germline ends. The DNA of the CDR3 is TGTGCCAGTAGTATCATGGCATTACCCACAGATACGCAGTATTTT. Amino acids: CASSIMALPTDTQYF.

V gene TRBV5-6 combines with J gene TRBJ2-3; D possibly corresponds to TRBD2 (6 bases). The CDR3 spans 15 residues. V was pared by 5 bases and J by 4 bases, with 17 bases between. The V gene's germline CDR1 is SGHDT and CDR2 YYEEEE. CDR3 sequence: CASRSGTQFPDTQYF. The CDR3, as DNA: TGTGCCAGCAGGTCCGGGACTCAATTCCCAGATACGCAGTATTTT.

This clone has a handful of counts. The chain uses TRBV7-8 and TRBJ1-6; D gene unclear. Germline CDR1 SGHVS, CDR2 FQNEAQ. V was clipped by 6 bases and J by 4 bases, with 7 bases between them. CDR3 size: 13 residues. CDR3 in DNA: TGTGCCAGCAGGATAGAGTATAATTCACCCCTCCACTTT. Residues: CASRIEYNSPLHF. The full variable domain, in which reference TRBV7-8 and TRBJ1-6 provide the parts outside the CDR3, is GAGVSQSPRYKVAKRGQDVALRCDPISGHVSLFWYQQALGQGPEFLTYFQNEAQLDKSGLPSDRFFAERPEGSVSTLKIQRTQQEDSAVYLCASRIEYNSPLHFGNGTRLTVT.

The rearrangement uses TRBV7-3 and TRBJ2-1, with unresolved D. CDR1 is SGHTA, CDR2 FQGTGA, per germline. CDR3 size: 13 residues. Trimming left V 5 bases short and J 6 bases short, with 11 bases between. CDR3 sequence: CASSLSEINEQFF. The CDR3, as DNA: TGTGCCAGCAGCCTAAGCGAGATCAATGAGCAGTTCTTC.

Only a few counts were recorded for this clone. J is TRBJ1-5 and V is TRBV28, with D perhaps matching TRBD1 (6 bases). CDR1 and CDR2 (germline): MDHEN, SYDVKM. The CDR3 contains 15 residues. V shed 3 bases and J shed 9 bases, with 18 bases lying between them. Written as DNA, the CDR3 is TGTGCCAGCAGTTTCCACGGCAGGGGCCAATTGCCCCAGCATTTT. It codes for CASSFHGRGQLPQHF.

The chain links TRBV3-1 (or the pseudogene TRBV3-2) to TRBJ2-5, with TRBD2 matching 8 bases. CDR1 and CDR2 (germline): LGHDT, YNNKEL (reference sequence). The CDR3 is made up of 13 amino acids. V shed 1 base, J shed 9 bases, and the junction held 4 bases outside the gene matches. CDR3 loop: CASSQVSGGAQYF. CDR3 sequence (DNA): TGTGCCAGCAGCCAAGTCTCGGGAGGGGCCCAGTACTTC.

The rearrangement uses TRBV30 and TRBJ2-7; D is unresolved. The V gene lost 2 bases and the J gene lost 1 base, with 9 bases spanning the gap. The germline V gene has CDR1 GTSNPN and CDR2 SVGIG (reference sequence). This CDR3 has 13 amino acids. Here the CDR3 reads CAWSSGFSYEQYF. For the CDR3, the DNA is TGTGCCTGGAGTTCCGGGTTTTCCTACGAGCAGTACTTC.

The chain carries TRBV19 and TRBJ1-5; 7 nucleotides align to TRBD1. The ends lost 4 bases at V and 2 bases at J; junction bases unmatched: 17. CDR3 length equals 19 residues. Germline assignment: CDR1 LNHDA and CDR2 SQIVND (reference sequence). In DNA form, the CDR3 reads TGTGCCAGTAGTAATCTGGAGGGGACAGCCCGGGATGGCAATCAGCCCCAGCATTTT. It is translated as CASSNLEGTARDGNQPQHF.

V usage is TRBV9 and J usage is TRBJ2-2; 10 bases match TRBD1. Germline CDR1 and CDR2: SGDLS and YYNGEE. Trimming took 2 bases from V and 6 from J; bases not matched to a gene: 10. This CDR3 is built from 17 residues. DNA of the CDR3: TGTGCCAGCAGCGTCACCCCCGGGACAGGGGATCCCGGGGAGCTGTTTTTT. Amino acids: CASSVTPGTGDPGELFF. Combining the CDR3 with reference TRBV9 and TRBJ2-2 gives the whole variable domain DSGVTQTPKHLITATGQRVTLRCSPRSGDLSVYWYQQSLDQGLQFLIQYYNGEERAKGNILERFSAQQFPDLHSELNLSSLELGDSALYFCASSVTPGTGDPGELFFGEGSRLTVL.

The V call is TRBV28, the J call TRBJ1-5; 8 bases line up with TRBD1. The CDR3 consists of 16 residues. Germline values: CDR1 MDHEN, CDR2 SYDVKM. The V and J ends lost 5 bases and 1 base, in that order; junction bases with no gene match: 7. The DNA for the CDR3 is TGTGCCAGCAGTCCCCCTGACAGGGGCAGCAATCAGCCCCAGCATTTT. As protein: CASSPPDRGSNQPQHF. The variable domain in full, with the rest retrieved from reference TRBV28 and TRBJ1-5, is DVKVTQSSRYLVKRTGEKVFLECVQDMDHENMFWYRQDPGLGLRLIYFSYDVKMKEKGDIPEGYSVSREKKERFSLILESASTNQTSMYLCASSPPDRGSNQPQHFGDGTRLSIL.